The clone carrying this T cell receptor beta chain was counted a single time. This CDR3 is 15 amino acids long. Germline lookup yields CDR1 SGHTA and CDR2 FQGNSA. V lost 6 bases and J lost 5, with 18 bases in between. The entry originates in a study of CD8 T cells in Susac syndrome. The RNA input was roughly 0.45 to 1 ug, and it was reverse transcribed with random hexamers. Amplification of TCR beta CDR3 spanned 54 Vbeta and 13 Jbeta via immunoSEQ multiplex PCR. TCRdb passed the immunoSEQ multiplex PCR reads through MiXCR, listing each CDR3 protein once. Among about 160,000 distinct CDR3 sequences, approximately 92% were seen once, and the ten largest hold 0.13%.

This chain links TRBV7-2 with TRBJ2-3; D tentatively reads TRBD1 or TRBD2 (6 bases each). This TCR was recovered from a human donor in good health. Sequenced material: CD4+ T cells from PBMCs. The CDR3 loop reads CASSPGWGREDTQYF. The CDR3 region has the DNA TGTGCCAGCAGTCCCGGTTGGGGGCGGGAAGATACGCAGTATTTT.